This T cell receptor (beta chain) originates from a study of T and B cells in COVID-19 patients. Findings and limits, study-wide: At recovery TRB diversity and richness exceeded healthy donors, after highly clonal active COVID-19 repertoires.

Concerning this clonotype: Its specificity is unknown.

Each TRB amplification used about 250-550 ng of genomic DNA from blood. Multiplex PCR with BIOMED2 TRB-A/B primer pools amplified TRB rearrangements. TCRdb reanalysed the multiplex PCR reads using MiXCR and keeps one entry per CDR3 protein. The sample has under 6,000 distinct CDR3 sequences; 25% to 35% are singletons. The CDR3 consists of 14 residues. CDR1 SGHTA and CDR2 FQGTGA come from the germline V gene. The trim removed 3 bases at V and 3 bases at J, leaving 3 bases unmatched. The sequenced sample consisted of blood. This receptor was obtained from a human donor with active COVID-19. The J gene is TRBJ2-7, the V gene TRBV7-3, with 9 bases that match TRBD1. CDR3 nucleotides: TGTGCCAGCAGCTTCGACAGGGGGAGCTACGAGCAGTACTTC. Protein: CASSFDRGSYEQYF.